Each of the 30 T cell receptor beta chains below was sequenced from the same sample in a study of T cells in Graves' hyperthyroidism and ophthalmopathy. TCR beta CDR3 region amplification was performed from RNA transcripts. A set of HTBI primers served as the primers for a first-round RT-PCR of the TCR CDR3. TCRdb ran MiXCR on the multiplex PCR reads and lists one entry per CDR3 protein. The profile shows 600,000 to 800,000 distinct CDR3 sequences, 35% of them singletons. Material: blood. Receptors originate from a woman in her thirties or forties with Graves' hyperthyroidism.

The V and J genes are TRBV6-5 and TRBJ2-7; D is uncertain. The V end was cut by 5 bases, the J end by 7 bases, with 9 bases between. The CDR3 consists of 11 residues. Germline V gene sequence: CDR1 MNHEY, CDR2 SVGAGI. CDR3 loop: CASSNNGEQYF. CDR3 DNA: TGTGCCAGCAGTAACAACGGGGAGCAGTACTTC.

V gene TRBV7-2 combines with J gene TRBJ2-2; 7 bases map to TRBD2. The germline gives CDR1 SGHTA, CDR2 FQGNSA. The CDR3 is 14 amino acids. Trimming removed 8 bases from V and 6 bases from J; junction bases left unmatched: 9. CDR3 coding DNA: TGTGCCAGCGGGACGGGGGAGGGAGCCGGGGAGCTGTTTTTT. Translation gives CASGTGEGAGELFF.

The gene calls are TRBV9 and TRBJ2-5, with a weak D call TRBD2 (6 bases). The CDR3 sequence is 15 residues long. Per the germline V gene, CDR1 is SGDLS and CDR2 is YYNGEE. V was clipped by 4 bases and J by 2 bases, with 15 bases between them. The CDR3 coding sequence is TGTGCCAGCAGCCGCGGGACGAACCATCAAGAGACCCAGTACTTC. Amino acid sequence: CASSRGTNHQETQYF.

This clonotype occurred once. Mismatch with germline at one junction end may stem from a read error. V and J are TRBV12-3 or TRBV12-4 and TRBJ2-5; weak D call: TRBD2 (5 bases). The CDR3 length is 13 residues. Written as DNA, the CDR3 is TGTGCCAGCGGTTTTCGGGATCAAGAGACCCAGTACTTC. Translated, it gives CASGFRDQETQYF.

The sample holds a few counts of this clonotype. V gene TRBV9 combines with J gene TRBJ1-1; D is undetermined. Germline V gives CDR1 SGDLS, CDR2 YYNGEE. This CDR3 is 14 amino acids long. V gave up 4 bases and J gave up 4 bases, with 14 bases separating them. The CDR3 is CASSPRSVGTEAFF. CDR3 sequence (DNA): TGTGCCAGCAGCCCGCGGTCGGTGGGCACTGAAGCTTTCTTT.

The chain has TRBV9 and TRBJ2-7; tentatively, D is TRBD1 or TRBD2 (5 bases each). Looked up from germline, CDR1 is SGDLS and CDR2 is YYNGEE. This CDR3 comprises 15 residues. Trimming cost V 3 bases and J 8 bases, with 21 bases left between them. CDR3 coding DNA: TGTGCCAGCAGCGCGCCAAGTCCTGGGGTGGGACAGCAGTACTTC. This translates into CASSAPSPGVGQQYF.

Concerning this clonotype itself: An end of the junction does not agree with germline; a read error may underlie this. The V gene is TRBV7-9, the J gene TRBJ2-7, with a weak D call TRBD1 (9 bases). The V gene's germline CDR1 is SEHNR and CDR2 FQNEAQ (reference sequence). The CDR3 loop spans 14 amino acids. CDR3 in amino acids: CASSGGQGAREQYF. In DNA, the CDR3 is TGCGCCAGCAGCGGGGGACAGGGAGCGCGCGAGCAGTACTTC.

Notes on this clonotype: The junction departs from germline at one end; a sequencing error may be responsible. The chain combines TRBV7-9 with TRBJ2-7, with D uncertain. CDR3 length equals 15 residues. In germline, CDR1 is SEHNR, CDR2 FQNEAQ (reference sequence). The CDR3 DNA follows: TGCGCCAGCAGCCAAGATCGCCTGAGCTCCTACGAGCAGCACTTC. Translation gives CASSQDRLSSYEQHF.

Comment on this clonotype: This may be a read error, as it is one base from a much larger clone. The V and J genes are TRBV25-1 and TRBJ2-6; tentatively, D is TRBD1 (5 bases). From germline, CDR1 is MGHDK and CDR2 SYGVNS. The CDR3 runs to 16 residues. In DNA form, the CDR3 reads TGTGCCAGCAGGGGGCAGGCCCCTGGTGGGGCCAGCGTCCTGACTTTC. Translated, it gives CASRGQAPGGASVLTF.

V and J are TRBV21-1 and TRBJ1-1; TRBD1 is the table's D call and was not checked against the DNA. TRBV21-1 constitutes a pseudogene. The CDR3 runs to 15 residues. Here the CDR3 reads CASRKSGWGRAEAFF. CDR3 DNA sequence: TGTGCCAGCAGAAAAAGTGGATGGGGAAGGGCTGAAGCTTTCTTT.

This clonotype has only a few counts. V gene TRBV13 combines with J gene TRBJ2-2, with TRBD1 matching over 7 bases. This CDR3 is 16 amino acids long. The J segment lost 0 bases and the V segment lost 7 bases, leaving 8 bases of the junction unmatched. Germline lookup yields CDR1 PRHDT and CDR2 FYEKMQ (reference sequence). This chain's CDR3 is CASTKTGIANTGELFF. CDR3 bases: TGTGCCAGCACCAAGACAGGGATTGCGAACACCGGGGAGCTGTTTTTT.

This clonotype was recorded once. The rearrangement joins TRBV7-2 to TRBJ1-1; 8 bases agree with TRBD1. Trimming removed 4 bases from V and 5 bases from J; junction bases left unmatched: 12. Germline assignment: CDR1 SGHTA and CDR2 FQGNSA. CDR3 length: 16 amino acids. CDR3 amino acids: CASSSAMTGDGTEAFF. The CDR3 DNA is TGTGCCAGCAGCTCCGCAATGACAGGGGACGGGACTGAAGCTTTCTTT.

Points on this clonotype: This may come from a read error, since a much larger clone is one base off. The chain recombines TRBV2 with TRBJ2-5; possible D gene TRBD2, 5 bases. Germline CDR1 is SNHLY and CDR2 is FYNNEI. The CDR3 has 14 amino acids. Between the trimmed V and J ends, which lost 6 bases and 7 bases, there was a span of 18 bases. The CDR3 nucleotides read TGTGCCAGCAGCCCTAACCAGGCGGGCGGGACCCAGTACTTC. Its protein product is CASSPNQAGGTQYF.

This clonotype was seen at least ten times. The V and J genes are TRBV7-2 and TRBJ1-2; D is possibly TRBD1 (6 bases). V lost 5 bases, J lost 7 bases, and 14 bases lay in between. The CDR3 contains 13 residues. Germline values: CDR1 SGHTA, CDR2 FQGNSA. In DNA form, the CDR3 reads TGTGCCAGCAGCAACACAGGGTACGCTGGCTACACCTTC. It is translated as CASSNTGYAGYTF.

This clonotype came up many times. The V call is TRBV4-3, the J call TRBJ1-2; 9 positions match TRBD1. The germline V gene has CDR1 LGHNA and CDR2 YSLEER. The CDR3 spans 15 residues. Unmatched junction bases numbered 0, after V lost 0 bases and J lost 1 base. CDR3 protein: CASSQEGQGNYGYTF. The CDR3 region has the DNA TGCGCCAGCAGCCAAGAGGGACAGGGTAACTATGGCTACACCTTC.

The rearrangement links TRBV12-3 or TRBV12-4 to TRBJ2-7, with TRBD2 as a possible D gene (7 bases). CDR3 length: 13 amino acids. Between the trimmed V and J ends, which lost 0 bases and 6 bases, there was a span of 9 bases. Here the CDR3 DNA reads TGTGCCAGCAGTTTAGCGCGGGGGCTCGAGCAGTACTTC. The encoded protein is CASSLARGLEQYF.

This clonotype was detected only a few times. This chain joins TRBV9 and TRBJ2-2, with TRBD1 as a possible D gene (6 bases). The CDR3 extends over 16 amino acids. CDR1 and CDR2 (germline): SGDLS, YYNGEE. V lost 3 bases and J 3 bases, leaving 15 bases between the germline ends. CDR3 DNA: TGTGCCAGCAGCGGTAACAGGGTTTGGGACACCGGGGAGCTGTTTTTT. Amino acids: CASSGNRVWDTGELFF. Combining the CDR3 with reference TRBV9 and TRBJ2-2 gives the whole variable domain DSGVTQTPKHLITATGQRVTLRCSPRSGDLSVYWYQQSLDQGLQFLIQYYNGEERAKGNILERFSAQQFPDLHSELNLSSLELGDSALYFCASSGNRVWDTGELFFGEGSRLTVL.

CDR3 sequence: CASTLWQGDSPLHF. CDR3 nucleotides: TGTGCCAGCACCCTATGGCAGGGGGATTCACCCCTCCACTTT. The rearrangement joins TRBV7-6 to TRBJ1-6, with 7 bases fitting TRBD1. Trimming cost V 7 bases and J 8 bases; bases outside gene matches: 8. CDR3 length: 14 amino acids. CDR1 is SGHVS, CDR2 FNYEAQ, per germline.

This clonotype was counted between two and nine times. V usage is TRBV29-1 and J usage is TRBJ2-5; D gene ambiguous. The CDR3 contains 12 residues. The ends were cut back, 5 bases at V and 4 bases at J, with 11 bases in the middle. The V gene's germline CDR1 is SQVTM and CDR2 ANQGSEA. For the CDR3, the DNA is TGCAGCGTTATTGAACCCGGAGAGACCCAGTACTTC. This encodes CSVIEPGETQYF.

On this clonotype: The junction differs from germline at one of its ends, possibly a read error. This chain joins TRBV25-1 and TRBJ2-6; D is uncertain. The germline V gene encodes CDR1 MGHDK and CDR2 SYGVNS. This CDR3 comprises 18 residues. In nucleotides, the CDR3 is TGCGCCAGCAGCCAAGACCCTCCAGCCCTCTCTGGGGCCAACGTCCTGACTTTC. Translation gives CASSQDPPALSGANVLTF.

As regards this clonotype: The limits of the CDR3 on the DNA are not certain, so only TCRdb's listed CDR3 is given. The chain is built from TRBV9 and TRBJ1-2; TRBD1 is the table's D call, not checked against the DNA. Germline V gene sequence: CDR1 SGDLS, CDR2 YYNGEE. The CDR3 extends over 21 residues, inclusive of both ends. The CDR3 protein is CASSFYICSARVVPRNYGYTF.

The gene calls are TRBV6-2 or TRBV6-3 and TRBJ2-7; the D is unclear. The germline V gene encodes CDR1 MNHEY and CDR2 SVGEGT. The CDR3 sequence is 13 residues long. The V and J ends lost 2 bases and 7 bases respectively, with 12 bases between them. CDR3 residues: CASSYGISWEQYF. CDR3 DNA sequence: TGTGCCAGCAGTTACGGGATATCCTGGGAGCAGTACTTC.

V gene TRBV20-1 combines with J gene TRBJ1-2, with 11 bases identical to TRBD1. The V and J ends lost 7 bases and 5 bases, in that order; junction bases with no gene match: 6. The CDR3 contains 13 residues. The V gene's germline CDR1 is DFQATT and CDR2 SNEGSKA (reference sequence). CDR3 amino acids: CSGGGQGVYGYTF. The DNA of the CDR3 is TGCAGTGGGGGGGGACAGGGGGTTTATGGCTACACCTTC.

This clonotype has only one observation. In DNA form, the CDR3 reads TGTGCCAGCAGCATCGGGACAGGTCATTACGGGGAGCTGTTTTTT. Translation: CASSIGTGHYGELFF. This chain links TRBV7-2 with TRBJ2-2; 8 positions agree with TRBD1. The V segment lost 5 bases and the J segment 7 bases; nucleotides outside the gene matches: 9. The CDR3 loop spans 15 amino acids. Per the germline V gene, CDR1 is SGHTA and CDR2 is FQGNSA.

This clonotype was observed many times. J is TRBJ1-4 and V is TRBV2; TRBD1 matches 7 bases. Losses at the gene ends were 1 base for V and 10 bases for J; bases not matched to a gene: 9. The germline V gene encodes CDR1 SNHLY and CDR2 FYNNEI. The CDR3 runs 15 residues. CDR3 protein: CASSEEGQDLGKLFF. In DNA, the CDR3 is TGTGCCAGCAGTGAAGAAGGACAGGACCTAGGAAAACTGTTTTTT.

This clonotype was recorded at least ten times. The gene calls are TRBV12-3 or TRBV12-4 and TRBJ2-2; D remains unclear. V dropped 3 bases and J dropped 6 bases, with 5 bases sitting between them. CDR3 length: 12 residues. CDR3 amino acids: CASSFESGELFF. The DNA for the CDR3 is TGTGCCAGCAGTTTCGAGTCCGGGGAGCTGTTTTTT.

Of note for this clonotype: One end of the junction does not line up with germline, which may come from a read error. The chain couples TRBV7-2 to TRBJ2-7, with D tentatively TRBD1 or TRBD2 (7 bases each). The CDR3 length is 15 residues. CDR1 and CDR2 from the germline V gene are SGHTA and FQGNSA. CDR3 loop: CASSQVQGGVNEQYF. CDR3 DNA sequence: TGCGCCAGCAGCCAAGTGCAGGGGGGGGTCAACGAGCAGTACTTC.

This clonotype was observed a few times. The chain carries TRBV10-1 and TRBJ1-1; 7 bases are a match to TRBD1. The CDR3 has 15 residues. J gave up 4 bases and V 11 bases, and 16 bases lay outside the gene matches. Per the germline V gene, CDR1 is WNHNN and CDR2 is SYGVQD (reference sequence). The CDR3 reads CACKNSTGSGTEAFF. Here the CDR3 DNA reads TGCGCCTGCAAAAACTCGACAGGGTCCGGCACTGAAGCTTTCTTT.

The chain carries TRBV7-2 and TRBJ1-5, with D hard to call. V lost 5 bases and J lost 2, with 19 bases in between. Per the germline V gene, CDR1 is SGHTA and CDR2 is FQGNSA. The CDR3 totals 17 residues. This CDR3 is CASSQEIGGLGNQPQHF. The CDR3 nucleotides are TGTGCCAGCAGCCAAGAAATTGGCGGATTGGGCAATCAGCCCCAGCATTTT.

J is TRBJ1-4 and V is TRBV7-3; D is unresolved. This CDR3 is built from 17 residues. CDR1 is SGHTA and CDR2 is FQGTGA in the germline V gene. V gave up 0 bases and J gave up 0 bases, with 11 bases separating them. The CDR3 DNA is TGTGCCAGCAGCTTAACCGGGCGGGTATCAACTAATGAAAAACTGTTTTTT. This gives the protein CASSLTGRVSTNEKLFF.